The 23 T cell receptor beta chains presented below share a single source sample, sequenced in a study of blood T cell repertoires in COVID-19. Profiling relied on immunoSEQ multiplex PCR, and the TCRdb table lists in-frame clones only, not all of them. Found here are under 350,000 clones, roughly 90% of them singletons; the top ten hold 6.5% to 8%. Material for sequencing was peripheral blood. The origin of the receptors is a young woman with COVID-19, enrolled during active disease.

The V and J genes are TRBV6-5 and TRBJ1-5; possibly TRBD1 for D (6 bases). Looked up from germline, CDR1 is MNHEY and CDR2 is SVGAGI. The length of the CDR3 is 15 residues. V lost 7 bases, J lost 6 bases, and 19 bases lay in between. The CDR3 region is CASTRTSGDIQPQHF. The CDR3 DNA follows: TGTGCCAGCACCCGGACCTCAGGGGATATTCAGCCCCAGCATTTT.

The chain recombines TRBV6-5 with TRBJ2-2; weak D call: TRBD2 (5 bases). Trimming removed 7 bases from V and 4 bases from J, with 10 bases in between. Germline loops: CDR1 MNHEY, CDR2 SVGAGI. This CDR3 spans 13 amino acids. CDR3 DNA sequence: TGTGCCAGCACCCTAGAGGGCACCGGGGAGCTGTTTTTT. Translated, it gives CASTLEGTGELFF.

The chain employs TRBV10-3 and TRBJ1-2, with D maybe TRBD1 (5 bases). The V and J ends lost 3 bases and 4 bases respectively, with 9 bases between them. Germline CDR1 and CDR2: ENHRY and SYGVKD. The CDR3 totals 13 residues. CDR3 sequence reads: CAISDGQGYGYTF. DNA of the CDR3: TGTGCCATCAGTGACGGACAAGGCTATGGCTACACCTTC.

This CDR3 reads CATSRGGEWAYEQYF. The CDR3 DNA reads TGTGCCACCAGCCGTGGGGGGGAGTGGGCCTACGAGCAGTACTTC. The chain carries TRBV15 and TRBJ2-7; the match to TRBD2 covers 7 bases. The CDR3 has 15 residues. In germline, CDR1 is LNHNV, CDR2 YYDKDF (reference sequence). V lost 5 bases and J lost 2; bases outside the gene matches: 9. The whole variable domain, remainder taken from reference TRBV15 and TRBJ2-7, is DAMVIQNPRYQVTQFGKPVTLSCSQTLNHNVMYWYQQKSSQAPKLLFHYYDKDFNNEADTPDNFQSRRPNTSFCFLDIRSPGLGDTAMYLCATSRGGEWAYEQYFGPGTRLTVT.

The CDR3 loop reads CASSRDRSGNTIYF. For the CDR3, the DNA is TGTGCCAGCAGCCGGGACAGGTCTGGAAACACCATATATTTT. The rearrangement uses TRBV5-6 and TRBJ1-3, with 8 bases fitting TRBD1. The CDR3 runs to 14 residues. The V gene's germline CDR1 is SGHDT and CDR2 YYEEEE. Trimming at V came to 4 bases and at J to 1 base, leaving 1 base not matched to a gene.

The sample holds one count of this clone. The chain employs TRBV10-3 and TRBJ2-2, with a tentative D call TRBD2 (6 bases). The CDR3 runs to 15 residues. Trimming left V 0 bases short and J 1 base short, with 6 bases between. The germline CDR1 and CDR2 sequences are ENHRY and SYGVKD. For the CDR3, the DNA is TGTGCCATCAGTGAGTCGGGGGGGAACACCGGGGAGCTGTTTTTT. Its translation: CAISESGGNTGELFF.

This chain links TRBV5-1 with TRBJ2-6; D is undetermined. The CDR3 contains 18 residues. Looked up from germline, CDR1 is SGHRS and CDR2 is YFSETQ. The V end lost 5 bases, the J end lost 0 bases, and 18 bases lay between the germline ends. The CDR3 is CASRLRPSEDSGANVLTF. CDR3 nucleotide sequence: TGCGCCAGCAGGCTGAGGCCCAGCGAAGACTCTGGGGCCAACGTCCTGACTTTC.

This clone was detected only once. This CDR3 is also generated by other DNA sequences in the sample. V usage is TRBV2 and J usage is TRBJ1-5; D gene uncertain. Per the germline V gene, CDR1 is SNHLY and CDR2 is FYNNEI. The CDR3 contains 13 residues. V was shortened by 4 bases and J by 1 base, with 5 bases between the two germline ends. DNA for the CDR3: TGTGCCAGCAGTGGAGGAAGCAATCAGCCCCAGCATTTT. It yields the protein CASSGGSNQPQHF.

The chain uses TRBV11-2 and TRBJ1-1, with D uncertain. CDR1 is SGHAT, CDR2 FQNNGV, per germline. V lost 7 bases to trimming and J lost 0 bases, with 12 bases between them. The CDR3 extends over 14 amino acids. The CDR3 coding sequence is TGTGCCAGCAACCGTGGCGGGGTGAACACTGAAGCTTTCTTT. Translation gives CASNRGGVNTEAFF.

The chain joins TRBV5-1 to TRBJ2-2; maybe TRBD2 (6 bases). The CDR3 totals 18 residues. The V and J ends lost 2 bases and 1 base respectively, with 18 bases between them. In germline, CDR1 is SGHRS, CDR2 YFSETQ. Here the CDR3 DNA reads TGCGCCAGCAGCTTTTCGTTCAGGGAGGTTTGGAACACCGGGGAGCTGTTTTTT. It encodes CASSFSFREVWNTGELFF.

The chain recombines TRBV27 with TRBJ1-1; TRBD1 is a possible D gene (5 bases). Germline assignment: CDR1 MNHEY and CDR2 SMNVEV (reference sequence). V dropped 5 bases and J dropped 5 bases, with 18 bases sitting between them. The CDR3 has 15 amino acids. CDR3 protein: CASSPRVEGNTEAFF. CDR3 nucleotides: TGTGCCAGCAGTCCGAGGGTGGAGGGGAATACTGAAGCTTTCTTT.

This chain links TRBV10-3 with TRBJ1-3; TRBD1 matches at 7 bases. Germline V lookup: CDR1 ENHRY, CDR2 SYGVKD. This CDR3 has 14 residues. V trimming: 4 bases; J trimming: 0 bases; junction bases outside the gene matches: 0. CDR3 DNA: TGTGCCATCAGTGGGGACAGCTCTGGAAACACCATATATTTT. Amino acids: CAISGDSSGNTIYF.

In nucleotides, the CDR3 is TGCAGCGTTGACCGGAGGGCTTCTACTAACTATGGCTACACCTTC. This gives the protein CSVDRRASTNYGYTF. The gene calls are TRBV29-1 and TRBJ1-2; D gene uncertain. V lost 3 bases and J lost 0, with 14 bases in between. CDR3 length: 15 amino acids. Per the germline V gene, CDR1 is SQVTM and CDR2 is ANQGSEA.

In DNA, the CDR3 is TGTGCCAGCAGTTTAGCGGAGCCGAGCACAGATACGCAGTATTTT. As protein: CASSLAEPSTDTQYF. The genes are TRBV2 and TRBJ2-3, with D tentatively TRBD2 (6 bases). The CDR3 extends over 15 amino acids. Germline CDR1 reads SNHLY; CDR2 reads FYNNEI. The V and J ends lost 5 bases and 0 bases respectively, with 12 bases between them.

The rearrangement uses TRBV12-5 and TRBJ1-3; D is unresolved. Trimming took 6 bases from V and 0 from J, leaving 6 bases between them. Looked up from germline, CDR1 is LGHNT and CDR2 is FRNRAP. The CDR3 sequence is 13 residues long. The CDR3 region has the DNA TGTGCTAGTGGCACTGACTCTGGAAACACCATATATTTT. Its translation is CASGTDSGNTIYF.

The CDR3 DNA reads as TGCAGTGCTAGTGGTGGCGGGAGGTTGACCGGGGAGCTGTTTTTT. This gives the protein CSASGGGRLTGELFF. The chain uses TRBV20-1 and TRBJ2-2; 8 bases line up with TRBD2. The ends lost 3 bases at V and 5 bases at J; junction bases unmatched: 8. Germline V lookup: CDR1 DFQATT, CDR2 SNEGSKA (reference sequence). This CDR3 is built from 15 residues.

The V call is TRBV24-1, the J call TRBJ2-6; weak D call: TRBD1 (6 bases). Germline V gene sequence: CDR1 KGHDR, CDR2 SFDVKD. The ends were cut back, 5 bases at V and 3 bases at J, with 13 bases in the middle. This CDR3 contains 16 residues. The CDR3 bases are TGTGCCACCAGTGGGGAACAGGGTCTTGGGGCCAACGTCCTGACTTTC. Encoded protein: CATSGEQGLGANVLTF.

This chain links TRBV19 with TRBJ2-1; D unclear. The V gene's germline CDR1 is LNHDA and CDR2 SQIVND (reference sequence). This CDR3 comprises 14 residues. V lost 1 base and J 2 bases, leaving 6 bases between the germline ends. The CDR3 spells CASSIGRTYNEQFF. CDR3 sequence (DNA): TGTGCCAGTAGTATAGGGCGGACCTACAATGAGCAGTTCTTC.

The chain joins TRBV4-1 to TRBJ2-1; D perhaps matches TRBD2 (6 bases). Looked up from germline, CDR1 is MGHRA and CDR2 is YSYEKL. The CDR3 sequence is 10 residues long. Between the trimmed V and J ends, which lost 10 bases and 8 bases, there was a span of 9 bases. The DNA of the CDR3 is TGCGCCAAGTCGGGGGATGAGCAGTTCTTC. It codes for CAKSGDEQFF.

The rearrangement joins TRBV6-2 or TRBV6-3 to TRBJ1-1; the match to TRBD1 covers 8 bases. The CDR3 is made up of 13 amino acids. The V gene's germline CDR1 is MNHEY and CDR2 SVGEGT. J lost 4 bases, V lost 4 bases, and 2 bases had no gene match. DNA for the CDR3: TGTGCCAGCAGTTTCACAGGGGGCACTGAAGCTTTCTTT. Amino acids: CASSFTGGTEAFF.

V is TRBV5-1 and J is TRBJ1-2; TRBD1 matches 8 bases. This CDR3 is 17 amino acids long. V trimming: 0 bases; J trimming: 1 base; junction bases outside the gene matches: 8. The germline gives CDR1 SGHRS, CDR2 YFSETQ. The CDR3 loop reads CASSLVAGGSFNYGYTF. DNA of the CDR3: TGCGCCAGCAGCTTGGTGGCAGGGGGCTCGTTTAACTATGGCTACACCTTC.

The chain recombines TRBV10-3 with TRBJ1-3; D is uncertain. Germline CDR1 ENHRY, CDR2 SYGVKD. This CDR3 has 12 residues. V lost 4 bases, J lost 7 bases, and 8 bases lay in between. For the CDR3, the DNA is TGTGCCATCAGTGGAGTCGGGAACACCATATATTTT. Translated: CAISGVGNTIYF.

The chain has TRBV28 and TRBJ1-1; 9 bases fit TRBD1. The germline gives CDR1 MDHEN, CDR2 SYDVKM. This CDR3 is 14 amino acids long. J was trimmed by 7 bases and V by 3 bases; bases with no gene match: 6. The CDR3 region is CASSLMVGQGEAFF. The DNA for the CDR3 is TGTGCCAGCAGTTTGATGGTGGGACAGGGTGAAGCTTTCTTT.